The entry that follows covers one TCR beta chain sequence. Its antigen is as yet unknown. These data belong to a study of T cell responses to AZD1222 COVID-19 vaccine. CDR3 length: 12 amino acids. Germline V gene lookup returns CDR1 MNHNS and CDR2 SASEGT. Trimming left V 3 bases short and J 4 bases short, with 6 bases between. Assay: immunoSEQ multiplex PCR; the TCRdb copy retains only in-frame clones and omits some. The table lists 100,000 to 150,000 clones, around nine tenths of them singletons, with 0.95% to 1.5% in the top ten. Overall study results and limits: Increased Spike-specific TCR breadth and depth were observed after two AZD1222 doses. Sampling captured repertoires only after the peak T cell response. Per reports, nearly half of all spike-specific TCRs target regions that are unmutated in variants. Along spike, vaccine-associated CD4 TCRs were found throughout, with dominance at 160-218 and 743-854.

The sequence was obtained from an adult in good health. The specimen was peripheral blood, collected on day 0 of AZD1222 vaccination. The gene calls are TRBV6-1 and TRBJ1-1; D is unclear. The CDR3, as DNA: TGTGCCAGCAGTGAGTCTGGCACTGAAGCTTTCTTT. Amino acid sequence: CASSESGTEAFF.